The next 25 T cell receptor beta chains were all read from a single sample in a study of T-cell reconstitution after alpha-beta-depleted transplantation in children. Unique molecular identifiers were built into the TCRbeta library. TCRdb used MiXCR to reprocess the PCR reads, holding one entry per CDR3 protein. The data contain roughly 120,000 distinct CDR3 sequences, 10% of them seen just once; the ten biggest clones take up less than 40%. The specimen was PBMCs, collected before TCRalphabeta/CD19-depleted stem cell transplant. All receptors come from a boy younger than 10 with acute lymphoblastic leukemia, due to receive a stem cell transplant.

The chain combines TRBV19 with TRBJ1-2; D is ambiguous. Trimming took 8 bases from V and 4 from J, leaving 14 bases between them. Germline CDR1 and CDR2: LNHDA and SQIVND (reference sequence). The CDR3 length is 13 residues. The CDR3 DNA follows: TGTGCCAGTTTGGACCGCGTACCCTATGGCTACACCTTC. Translating gives CASLDRVPYGYTF.

This rearrangement joins TRBV20-1 to TRBJ2-1, with D possibly matching TRBD2 (5 bases). V lost 4 bases and J 0 bases, leaving 10 bases between the germline ends. This CDR3 region has 14 residues. Germline V gene lookup returns CDR1 DFQATT and CDR2 SNEGSKA (reference sequence). The CDR3 DNA reads TGCAGTGCTATAGCGACATTCTCCTACAATGAGCAGTTCTTC. This translates into CSAIATFSYNEQFF.

This rearrangement joins TRBV27 to TRBJ1-5; tentative D call: TRBD1 (6 bases). V lost 7 bases and J 0 bases, leaving 19 bases between the germline ends. The CDR3 length is 17 residues. Germline CDR1 reads MNHEY; CDR2 reads SMNVEV (reference sequence). The CDR3 loop is CASISDRFLGSNQPQHF. The CDR3 coding sequence is TGTGCCAGCATCTCTGACAGGTTTCTCGGTAGCAATCAGCCCCAGCATTTT.

There are many counts of this clonotype. The DNA of the CDR3 is TGTGCCAGCAGCTTAGAGACCATGACGCAGTATTTT. Translating it yields CASSLETMTQYF. The J gene is TRBJ2-3, the V gene TRBV7-9; D call uncertain. CDR3 size: 12 residues. Germline CDR1 is SEHNR and CDR2 is FQNEAQ (reference sequence). V lost 1 base and J lost 9, with 8 bases in between.

In this sample, this clonotype turned up many times. This chain links TRBV7-6 with TRBJ2-7; perhaps D is TRBD1 or TRBD2 (6 bases each). Germline CDR1 and CDR2: SGHVS and FNYEAQ. Trimming left V 5 bases short and J 6 bases short, with 17 bases between. The CDR3 sequence is 14 residues long. CDR3 region: CASSMWGATAEQYF. The CDR3 DNA sequence: TGTGCCAGCAGCATGTGGGGGGCAACAGCCGAGCAGTACTTC.

This clonotype came up a few times. The genes are TRBV2 and TRBJ2-1; no firm D call. The V end was cut by 7 bases, the J end by 2 bases, with 6 bases between. Germline lookup yields CDR1 SNHLY and CDR2 FYNNEI. CDR3 length: 12 amino acids. The CDR3, as DNA: TGTGCCAGCAACGGCGCCTACAATGAGCAGTTCTTC. Protein: CASNGAYNEQFF.

Ten or more counts support this clonotype. V and J are TRBV18 and TRBJ2-7; D might be TRBD2 (6 bases). Between the trimmed V and J ends, which lost 3 bases and 2 bases, there was a span of 8 bases. Germline V gives CDR1 KGHSH, CDR2 LQKENI. The CDR3 sequence is 13 residues long. CDR3 coding DNA: TGTGCCAGCTCACCGGAGGGAGCCTACGAGCAGTACTTC. Translation gives CASSPEGAYEQYF.

The chain links TRBV7-9 to TRBJ1-5; D may be TRBD1 (5 bases). V shed 1 base and J shed 1 base, with 11 bases lying between them. The V gene's germline CDR1 is SEHNR and CDR2 FQNEAQ (reference sequence). The CDR3 extends over 16 amino acids. In nucleotides, the CDR3 is TGTGCCAGCAGCTTAGGGAATGGGGGAAGCAATCAGCCCCAGCATTTT. Amino acids: CASSLGNGGSNQPQHF.

The table lists this clonotype with many counts. The chain uses TRBV7-6 and TRBJ2-5, with a weak D call TRBD2 (6 bases). Trimming stripped 2 bases from V and 4 bases from J, with 11 bases between. The CDR3 extends over 14 amino acids. The germline V gene encodes CDR1 SGHVS and CDR2 FNYEAQ. Here the CDR3 DNA reads TGTGCCAGCAGCTTACTAGCGAAGGGAGAGACCCAGTACTTC. Amino acid sequence: CASSLLAKGETQYF.

This clonotype has a handful of counts. The V and J genes are TRBV29-1 and TRBJ2-7; 7 bases are a match to TRBD1. V was clipped by 1 base and J by 0 bases; unmatched bases: 3. The germline V gene encodes CDR1 SQVTM and CDR2 ANQGSEA. This CDR3 region has 14 residues. The CDR3 sequence: CSVEGTGSSYEQYF. The DNA of the CDR3 is TGCAGCGTTGAAGGGACAGGAAGCTCCTACGAGCAGTACTTC.

The gene calls are TRBV9 and TRBJ2-7; D call uncertain. Germline CDR1 reads SGDLS; CDR2 reads YYNGEE. V was trimmed by 0 bases and J by 2 bases, leaving 9 bases between them. The CDR3 sequence is 14 residues long. CDR3 region: CASSVDPGPYEQYF. In DNA, the CDR3 is TGTGCCAGCAGCGTAGACCCAGGCCCCTACGAGCAGTACTTC.

The chain recombines TRBV5-1 with TRBJ2-2, with D uncertain. CDR1 is SGHRS and CDR2 is YFSETQ in the germline V gene. This CDR3 spans 12 amino acids. V was pared by 9 bases and J by 6 bases, with 12 bases between. In DNA, the CDR3 is TGCGCCATCCTATCTCATCCCGGGGAGCTGTTTTTT. Protein: CAILSHPGELFF.

This clonotype was picked up many times. The chain combines TRBV27 with TRBJ2-7; 10 nucleotides align to TRBD2. The germline gives CDR1 MNHEY, CDR2 SMNVEV (reference sequence). J was trimmed by 6 bases and V by 3 bases; bases with no gene match: 17. This CDR3 spans 18 amino acids. CDR3 region: CASSFDRGSASGSGEQYF. The CDR3 region has the DNA TGTGCCAGCAGTTTCGACAGGGGATCGGCTAGCGGGAGCGGCGAGCAGTACTTC.

J is TRBJ2-1 and V is TRBV6-2 or TRBV6-3; TRBD1 might be the D (6 bases). Germline CDR1 MNHEY, CDR2 SVGEGT. The length of the CDR3 is 13 residues. Deletions cut 6 bases from V and 5 bases from J, with 11 bases between. The CDR3: CASRRRTDNEQFF. CDR3 nucleotide sequence: TGTGCCAGCAGGAGACGGACAGACAATGAGCAGTTCTTC.

This clonotype was seen a few times. The chain combines TRBV5-1 with TRBJ2-7; TRBD2 matches 7 bases. Losses at the gene ends were 5 bases for V and 5 bases for J; bases not matched to a gene: 25. The length of the CDR3 is 19 residues. Germline lookup yields CDR1 SGHRS and CDR2 YFSETQ. Written as DNA, the CDR3 is TGCGCCAGCAGAGAGGCGTTTTGGGAACTAGCGCACCTATCAGACGAGCAGTACTTC. It encodes CASREAFWELAHLSDEQYF. Combining the CDR3 with reference TRBV5-1 and TRBJ2-7 gives the whole variable domain KAGVTQTPRYLIKTRGQQVTLSCSPISGHRSVSWYQQTPGQGLQFLFEYFSETQRNKGNFPGRFSGRQFSNSRSEMNVSTLELGDSALYLCASREAFWELAHLSDEQYFGPGTRLTVT.

This chain connects TRBV7-2 to TRBJ2-2, with D unresolved. The CDR3 loop spans 15 amino acids. Trimming shortened V by 0 bases and J by 8 bases, and 13 bases separated the two germline ends. CDR1 and CDR2 (germline): SGHTA, FQGNSA. CDR3 sequence: CASSLAAVPRGELFF. CDR3 in DNA: TGTGCCAGCAGCTTAGCGGCGGTACCGAGGGGGGAGCTGTTTTTT. Full variable domain (missing parts from reference TRBV7-2 and TRBJ2-2): GAGVSQSPSNKVTEKGKDVELRCDPISGHTALYWYRQSLGQGLEFLIYFQGNSAPDKSGLPSDRFSAERTGGSVSTLTIQRTQQEDSAVYLCASSLAAVPRGELFFGEGSRLTVL.

The rearrangement joins TRBV4-2 to TRBJ2-7, with D perhaps TRBD2 (5 bases). Germline V gene lookup returns CDR1 LGHNA and CDR2 YNFKEQ. The CDR3 spans 17 residues. The V gene lost 1 base and the J gene lost 4 bases, with 20 bases spanning the gap. CDR3 bases: TGTGCCAGCAGCCAAGGGGCGGGCTCAACGTTGTCTTACGAGCAGTACTTC. This codes for CASSQGAGSTLSYEQYF.

The J gene is TRBJ2-2, the V gene TRBV3-1; 8 bases map to TRBD1. The CDR3 totals 15 residues. V lost 4 bases, J lost 4 bases, and 5 bases stayed unmatched. The V gene's germline CDR1 is LGHDT and CDR2 YNNKEL (reference sequence). The CDR3 spells CASSRTGSGTGELFF. Written as DNA, the CDR3 is TGTGCCAGCAGCCGGACAGGGTCGGGCACCGGGGAGCTGTTTTTT.

This chain links TRBV3-1 with TRBJ2-3; D gene ambiguous. Per the germline V gene, CDR1 is LGHDT and CDR2 is YNNKEL (reference sequence). V was cut by 4 bases and J by 5 bases, with 10 bases left in between. The CDR3 contains 13 residues. CDR3 region: CASSLGNLDTQYF. The CDR3 coding sequence is TGTGCCAGCAGCCTAGGAAATTTAGATACGCAGTATTTT.

This clonotype has ten or more counts. This chain links TRBV18 with TRBJ1-5; D remains unclear. This CDR3 is built from 15 residues. V lost 2 bases and J lost 3, with 11 bases in between. CDR1 is KGHSH, CDR2 LQKENI, per germline. The CDR3 DNA reads TGTGCCAGCTCACCAAGCGACGGGAACAATCAGCCCCAGCATTTT. The encoded protein is CASSPSDGNNQPQHF.

This clonotype has only a few counts. This rearrangement joins TRBV28 to TRBJ2-3, with D perhaps matching TRBD1 (5 bases). CDR1 MDHEN and CDR2 SYDVKM come from the germline V gene. Trimming left V 7 bases short and J 6 bases short, with 17 bases between. The CDR3 totals 14 residues. CDR3 in amino acids: CASNTRGRVDTQYF. The CDR3 nucleotides read TGTGCCAGCAACACAAGGGGCAGGGTGGATACGCAGTATTTT.

Many counts were recorded for this clonotype. The CDR3 spells CASRPSFSGVNTGELFF. The DNA of the CDR3 is TGTGCCAGCAGACCCAGTTTCAGCGGGGTCAACACCGGGGAGCTGTTTTTT. The chain is built from TRBV25-1 and TRBJ2-2, with TRBD2 identical over 7 bases. The junction had 12 bases not matched to a gene; V was cut back by 6 bases and J by 2 bases. In germline, CDR1 is MGHDK, CDR2 SYGVNS. The CDR3 sequence is 17 residues long.

About this clonotype: The junction does not match germline at one end; this may be a read error. V and J are TRBV12-3 or TRBV12-4 and TRBJ1-1; D gene uncertain. There are 15 residues in the CDR3. The CDR3 nucleotides read TGTGCCATCAGTTTTGGGATAGGGAGGGACACTGAAGCTTTCTTT. Its protein is CAISFGIGRDTEAFF.

This clonotype was seen ten or more times. V gene TRBV5-1 combines with J gene TRBJ2-6; the D gene is possibly TRBD2 (5 bases). Germline CDR1 SGHRS, CDR2 YFSETQ. CDR3 length: 16 residues. With 5 bases removed from V and 1 base from J, the gap between germline ends came to 13 bases. The CDR3, as DNA: TGCGCCAGCAGGAGGGCTCCCCAGTCTGGGGCCAACGTCCTGACTTTC. As protein: CASRRAPQSGANVLTF.

The chain employs TRBV6-1 and TRBJ2-7, with 8 positions matching TRBD1. The germline CDR1 and CDR2 sequences are MNHNS and SASEGT. The CDR3 is 15 amino acids. The J segment lost 5 bases and the V segment lost 9 bases, leaving 15 bases of the junction unmatched. The CDR3 is CASQPDRGANNEQYF. The CDR3 DNA sequence: TGTGCCAGTCAGCCCGACAGGGGCGCTAATAACGAGCAGTACTTC.